This T cell receptor (beta chain) is drawn from a study of OX40 agonist ivuxolimab in advanced cancers. About the study: Ivuxolimab, an antibody acting as an agonist of OX40 (CD134), was used to treat patients. Each dose-escalation patient presented with hepatocellular carcinoma, melanoma, renal cell or head and neck cancer. General study points: Undetermined was the antigen specificity of the expanded peripheral T cells.

No patient had autoimmune disease or received systemic immunosuppression. Produced via immunoSEQ multiplex PCR; TCRdb's table is partial and in-frame only. The data hold over 20,000 clones, with 70% to 80% observed a single time. Comments on this clone: Its antigen is as yet unknown.

The CDR3 is 17 amino acids. In germline, CDR1 is MGHRA, CDR2 YSYEKL. V lost 3 bases, J lost 7 bases, and 21 bases lay in between. The source was CD4+ or CD8+ T cells sorted from blood, collected in a trial of the OX40 agonist ivuxolimab. This clonotype was obtained from an adult with an advanced solid tumor such as melanoma, head and neck, liver or kidney cancer. V and J are TRBV4-1 and TRBJ1-4, with a tentative D call TRBD1 (5 bases). In DNA, the CDR3 is TGCGCCAGCAGCCACCCCAGCCGGGACGAAGTTGCTGAAAAACTGTTTTTT. It yields the protein CASSHPSRDEVAEKLFF.